Listed below are T cell receptor beta chains from one sample, sequenced in a study of cytomegalovirus exposure and HLA in healthy donors. The data were produced by immunoSEQ multiplex PCR, yet TCRdb's version contains in-frame clones alone and is incomplete. Here the sample spans nearly 80,000 clones, almost 80% being singletons. The sequenced material came from PBMCs. These receptors were taken from a woman aged 40 to 50 in good health and CMV-seropositive. CDR3s include the opening cysteine and the closing phenylalanine or tryptophan. A D gene is named only where the DNA matches it firmly. For some rows the clone size is stated as once, few or many, or as a class when expanded; others skip it.

clone size: NA; V gene: TRBV19; D gene: TRBD1; J gene: TRBJ1-3; CDR3 DNA: TGTGCCAGTAGTCTGGACAGGGGCAGAAACACCATATATTTT; CDR3 protein: CASSLDRGRNTIYF
clone size: NA; V gene: TRBV5-1; D gene: TRBD2; J gene: TRBJ2-5; CDR3 DNA: TGCGCCAGCAGCTTGGGGGGGACTAGCGGCCAAGAGACCCAGTACTTC; CDR3 protein: CASSLGGTSGQETQYF
clone size: NA; V gene: TRBV6-1; D gene: NA; J gene: TRBJ2-7; CDR3 DNA: TGTGCCAGCATTCTGAGGGAGGATTGGGGTGACGAGCAGTACTTC; CDR3 protein: CASILREDWGDEQYF
clone size: NA; V gene: TRBV7-2; D gene: NA; J gene: TRBJ2-2; CDR3 DNA: TGTGCCAGCAGCCGAAGAGAGGCCGGGGAGCTGTTTTTT; CDR3 protein: CASSRREAGELFF
clone size: once; V gene: TRBV5-6; D gene: TRBD1; J gene: TRBJ1-5; CDR3 DNA: TGTGCCAGCAGCCAGGGGGGCGGAAGTAAGCGCAATCAGCCCCAGCATTTT; CDR3 protein: CASSQGGGSKRNQPQHF
clone size: NA; V gene: TRBV7-2; D gene: NA; J gene: TRBJ2-3; CDR3 DNA: TGTGCCAGCAGCTCTCAACCCATAGCGGACCACTGGACAGATACGCAGTATTTT; CDR3 protein: CASSSQPIADHWTDTQYF
clone size: NA; V gene: TRBV7-2; D gene: NA; J gene: TRBJ2-7; CDR3 DNA: TGTGCCAGCAGCTCCTGGGGCACCTACGAGCAGTACTTC; CDR3 protein: CASSSWGTYEQYF
clone size: NA; V gene: TRBV6-1; D gene: NA; J gene: TRBJ2-1; CDR3 DNA: TGTGCCAGCAGGGAGAAGGGGGATTACGACAATGAGCAGTTCTTC; CDR3 protein: CASREKGDYDNEQFF
clone size: NA; V gene: TRBV6-6; D gene: TRBD1; J gene: TRBJ1-5; CDR3 DNA: TGTGCCAGCAGTTTAACAGGGGTAGGAAATCAGCCCCAGCATTTT; CDR3 protein: CASSLTGVGNQPQHF
clone size: NA; V gene: TRBV5-4; D gene: TRBD1; J gene: TRBJ1-5; CDR3 DNA: TGTGCCAGCAGCTTCTCTCCCGGGACAGGTTCAACTTATACCAATCAGCCCCAGCATTTT; CDR3 protein: CASSFSPGTGSTYTNQPQHF
clone size: NA; V gene: TRBV6-1; D gene: NA; J gene: TRBJ2-1; CDR3 DNA: TGTGCCAGCAGTTGGGAGGCCGATCGCGATGAGCAGTTCTTC; CDR3 protein: CASSWEADRDEQFF
clone size: NA; V gene: TRBV6-5; D gene: TRBD2; J gene: TRBJ2-7; CDR3 DNA: TGTGCCAGCAGTTCTCGACTAGCGGGGGGGCAGTACTTC; CDR3 protein: CASSSRLAGGQYF
clone size: few; V gene: TRBV28; D gene: TRBD1; J gene: TRBJ2-1; CDR3 DNA: TGTGCCAGCAGTCCACAGGGACAGAGGTACAATGAGCAGTTCTTC; CDR3 protein: CASSPQGQRYNEQFF
clone size: NA; V gene: TRBV7-9; D gene: NA; J gene: TRBJ1-2; CDR3 DNA: TGTGCCAGCAGCCGGGAGGGGGGGCAGTATGGCTACACCTTC; CDR3 protein: CASSREGGQYGYTF
clone size: once; V gene: TRBV5-1; D gene: TRBD2; J gene: TRBJ2-5; CDR3 DNA: TGCGCCAGCAGCTTGGCGTTCGGGACTAGCGCTCAAGAGACCCAGTACTTC; CDR3 protein: CASSLAFGTSAQETQYF
clone size: NA; V gene: TRBV29-1; D gene: NA; J gene: TRBJ2-2; CDR3 DNA: TGCAGCGTTGGCCTAGCAAACACCGGGGAGCTGTTTTTT; CDR3 protein: CSVGLANTGELFF
clone size: NA; V gene: TRBV7-8; D gene: TRBD2; J gene: TRBJ2-5; CDR3 DNA: TGTGCCAGCAGCTCGAGCGGGGGGGCCGGAGAAGAGACCCAGTACTTC; CDR3 protein: CASSSSGGAGEETQYF
clone size: few; V gene: TRBV4-2; D gene: NA; J gene: TRBJ2-1; CDR3 DNA: TGTGCCAGCAGCCCCGGGGATTACAATGAGCAGTTCTTC; CDR3 protein: CASSPGDYNEQFF
clone size: NA; V gene: TRBV7-9; D gene: NA; J gene: TRBJ1-2; CDR3 DNA: TGTGCCAGCAGCTTTGCAGGGCATGGAGGCTACACCTTC; CDR3 protein: CASSFAGHGGYTF
clone size: NA; V gene: TRBV5-1; D gene: TRBD1; J gene: TRBJ2-2; CDR3 DNA: TGCGCCAGCAGCGCAAATCAGGGGGCTACCGGGGAGCTGTTTTTT; CDR3 protein: CASSANQGATGELFF
clone size: NA; V gene: TRBV5-4; D gene: NA; J gene: TRBJ2-3; CDR3 DNA: TGTGCCAGCAGCTCGGGGGTCCCAGATACGCAGTATTTT; CDR3 protein: CASSSGVPDTQYF
clone size: NA; V gene: TRBV5-4; D gene: NA; J gene: TRBJ2-1; CDR3 DNA: TGTGCCAGCAGCTTGAACTCGCGGAACGAGCAGTTCTTC; CDR3 protein: CASSLNSRNEQFF
clone size: NA; V gene: TRBV9; D gene: TRBD1; J gene: TRBJ1-3; CDR3 DNA: TGTGCCAGCAGCGTGTTAGGACAGGGGAGCTCTGGAAACACCATATATTTT; CDR3 protein: CASSVLGQGSSGNTIYF
clone size: many; V gene: TRBV20-1; D gene: NA; J gene: TRBJ1-5; CDR3 DNA: TGCAGTGCGGGAGGGAGCCAGCCCCAGCATTTT; CDR3 protein: CSAGGSQPQHF
clone size: NA; V gene: TRBV2; D gene: NA; J gene: TRBJ1-1; CDR3 DNA: TGTGCCAGCAGTGAAGTCCTTATGACAATGAACACTGAAGCTTTCTTT; CDR3 protein: CASSEVLMTMNTEAFF
clone size: NA; V gene: TRBV6-1; D gene: NA; J gene: TRBJ1-5; CDR3 DNA: TGTGCCAGCAGTGAAGAACAGGGTTGGAATCAGCCCCAGCATTTT; CDR3 protein: CASSEEQGWNQPQHF
clone size: NA; V gene: TRBV10-2; D gene: NA; J gene: TRBJ1-5; CDR3 DNA: TGCGCCAGCAGTCGACAGGGCAATCAGCCCCAGCATTTT; CDR3 protein: CASSRQGNQPQHF
clone size: NA; V gene: TRBV6-1; D gene: TRBD1; J gene: TRBJ2-7; CDR3 DNA: TGTGCCACCCTGAACCCCGGGACAGGGAACTACGAGCAGTACTTC; CDR3 protein: CATLNPGTGNYEQYF